This entry describes one T cell receptor (beta chain). Antigen specificity is unknown. This could be a read error, since a much larger clone is one nucleotide away. The final CDR3 position lacks the conserved phenylalanine or tryptophan, pointing to a likely read error. The record originates from a study of regulatory T cells in long-lasting Graves disease. Study observations and caveats: The number of shared public clonotypes was higher in persistent patients (fewer than 3,000) than new patients (966). Segments TRBV28, TRBJ1-2 and TRBJ2-5 showed preferential usage in persistent disease.

Arm-PCR of CDR3 regions and iRepertoire HTBI primers were the basis on which TCR beta libraries were built. TCRdb recomputed calls from the multiplex PCR reads with MiXCR, one row per CDR3 protein. This table has under 450,000 distinct CDR3 sequences, 20% to 25% appearing once. This CDR3 contains 13 residues. Trimming took 4 bases from V and 5 from J; bases not matched to a gene: 2. Time point denoted: persistent/refractory GD, antithyroid drugs over 5 years with positive TRAb. TCR sequences were obtained from RNA taken from PBMCs. The chain combines TRBV12-3 or TRBV12-4 with TRBJ2-1; 7 bases fit TRBD1. Sequenced material: peripheral blood mononuclear cells (PBMCs), taken when the disease was refractory, from a patient treated with antithyroid drugs. This TCR was sampled from a woman aged 40 to 55 with Graves disease. CDR3 sequence: CASSWDRHNEQFL. CDR3 DNA sequence: TGTGCCAGCAGTTGGGACAGACACAATGAGCAGTTCCTC.